The clone carrying this TCR beta chain appeared a few times. This sample was taken from a study of T cells in Graves' hyperthyroidism and ophthalmopathy. CDR3 size: 14 residues. The germline V gene encodes CDR1 MDHEN and CDR2 SYDVKM. Trimming left V 2 bases short and J 1 base short, with 8 bases between. TCR beta CDR3 sequences were amplified from RNA transcripts. The HTBI set primed first-round TCR CDR3 RT-PCR. MiXCR, applied by TCRdb to the multiplex PCR reads, yields one record per CDR3 protein. In the table there are fewer than 650,000 distinct CDR3 sequences, roughly 14% of which are singletons. Sequencing was performed on blood. This TCR was recovered from a woman under 40 with Graves' hyperthyroidism that later progressed to Graves' ophthalmopathy. This chain uses TRBV28 with TRBJ1-2, with D possibly being TRBD1 (5 bases). In DNA, the CDR3 is TGTGCCAGCAGTTTAATGGGGGGTAACTATGGCTACACCTTC. It yields the protein CASSLMGGNYGYTF.